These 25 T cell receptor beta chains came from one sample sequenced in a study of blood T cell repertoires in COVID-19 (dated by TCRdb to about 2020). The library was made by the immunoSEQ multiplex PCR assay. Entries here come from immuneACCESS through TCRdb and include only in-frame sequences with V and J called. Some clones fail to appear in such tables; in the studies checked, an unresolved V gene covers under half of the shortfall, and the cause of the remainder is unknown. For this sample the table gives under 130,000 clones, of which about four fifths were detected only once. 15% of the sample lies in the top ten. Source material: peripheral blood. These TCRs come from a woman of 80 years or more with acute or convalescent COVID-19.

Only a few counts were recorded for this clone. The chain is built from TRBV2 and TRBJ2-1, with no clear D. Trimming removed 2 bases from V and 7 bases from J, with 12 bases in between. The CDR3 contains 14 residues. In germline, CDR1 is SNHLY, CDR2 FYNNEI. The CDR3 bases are TGTGCCAGCAGTGAAAATTGGCTAGTTAATGAGCAGTTCTTC. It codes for CASSENWLVNEQFF.

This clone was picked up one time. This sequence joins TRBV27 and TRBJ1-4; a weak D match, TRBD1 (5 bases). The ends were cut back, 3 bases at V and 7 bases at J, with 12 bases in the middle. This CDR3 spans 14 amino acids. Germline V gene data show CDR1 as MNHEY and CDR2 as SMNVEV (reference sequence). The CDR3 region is CASSFRQGGEKLFF. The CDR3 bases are TGTGCCAGCAGTTTCCGTCAGGGAGGTGAAAAACTGTTTTTT.

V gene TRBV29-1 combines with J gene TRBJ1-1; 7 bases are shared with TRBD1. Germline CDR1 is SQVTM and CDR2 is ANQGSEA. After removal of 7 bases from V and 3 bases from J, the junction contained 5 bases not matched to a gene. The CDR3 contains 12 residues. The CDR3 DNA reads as TGCAGCGCCTCCGACAGGGACACTGAAGCTTTCTTT. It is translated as CSASDRDTEAFF.

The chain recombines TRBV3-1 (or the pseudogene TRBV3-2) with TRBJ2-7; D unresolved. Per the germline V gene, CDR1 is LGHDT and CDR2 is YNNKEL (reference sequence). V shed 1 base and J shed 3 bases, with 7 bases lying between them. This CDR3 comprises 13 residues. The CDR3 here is CASSQAPHYEQYF. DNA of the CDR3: TGTGCCAGCAGCCAAGCCCCACACTACGAGCAGTACTTC.

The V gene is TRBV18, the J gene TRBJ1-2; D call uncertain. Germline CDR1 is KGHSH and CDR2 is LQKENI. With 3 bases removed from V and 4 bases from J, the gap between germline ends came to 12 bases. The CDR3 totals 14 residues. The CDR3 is CASSPKLIGYGYTF. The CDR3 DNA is TGTGCCAGCTCACCGAAACTTATCGGCTATGGCTACACCTTC. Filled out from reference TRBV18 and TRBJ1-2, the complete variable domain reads NAGVMQNPRHLVRRRGQEARLRCSPMKGHSHVYWYRQLPEEGLKFMVYLQKENIIDESGMPKERFSAEFPKEGPSILRIQQVVRGDSAAYFCASSPKLIGYGYTFGSGTRLTVV.

The CDR3 region is CASSLAVLNTGELFF. CDR3 nucleotides: TGTGCCAGCAGTCTAGCGGTCTTGAACACCGGGGAGCTGTTTTTT. V usage is TRBV2 and J usage is TRBJ2-2; 7 positions agree with TRBD2. The V gene end was trimmed by 5 bases and the J gene end by 1 base; junction bases not matched to a gene: 4. This CDR3 contains 15 residues. Looked up from germline, CDR1 is SNHLY and CDR2 is FYNNEI. Filled out from reference TRBV2 and TRBJ2-2, the complete variable domain reads EPEVTQTPSHQVTQMGQEVILRCVPISNHLYFYWYRQILGQKVEFLVSFYNNEISEKSEIFDDQFSVERPDGSNFTLKIRSTKLEDSAMYFCASSLAVLNTGELFFGEGSRLTVL.

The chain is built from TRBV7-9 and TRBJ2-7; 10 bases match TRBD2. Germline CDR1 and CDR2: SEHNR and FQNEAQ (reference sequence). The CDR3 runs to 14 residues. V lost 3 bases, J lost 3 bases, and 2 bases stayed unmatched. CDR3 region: CASSFSSGSYEQYF. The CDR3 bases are TGTGCCAGCAGCTTTTCTAGCGGGAGCTACGAGCAGTACTTC.

The CDR3 reads CSVQKTGGAGTEAFF. The CDR3 DNA sequence: TGCAGCGTCCAAAAGACAGGGGGCGCGGGCACTGAAGCTTTCTTT. This sequence joins TRBV29-1 and TRBJ1-1, with 10 bases that match TRBD1. CDR1 and CDR2 (germline): SQVTM, ANQGSEA. The CDR3 has 15 residues. The V and J ends lost 6 bases and 4 bases, in that order; junction bases with no gene match: 11.

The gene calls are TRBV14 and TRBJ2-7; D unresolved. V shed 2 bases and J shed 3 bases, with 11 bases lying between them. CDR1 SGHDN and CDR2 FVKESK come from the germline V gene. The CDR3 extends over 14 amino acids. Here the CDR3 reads CASSQTDKNYEQYF. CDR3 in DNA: TGTGCCAGCAGCCAAACCGACAAAAACTACGAGCAGTACTTC.

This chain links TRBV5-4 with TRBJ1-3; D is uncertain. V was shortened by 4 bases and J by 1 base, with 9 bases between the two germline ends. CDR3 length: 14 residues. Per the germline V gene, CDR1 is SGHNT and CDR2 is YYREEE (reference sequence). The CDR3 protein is CASSAYSSGNTIYF. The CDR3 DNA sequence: TGTGCCAGCAGCGCCTACAGTTCTGGAAACACCATATATTTT.

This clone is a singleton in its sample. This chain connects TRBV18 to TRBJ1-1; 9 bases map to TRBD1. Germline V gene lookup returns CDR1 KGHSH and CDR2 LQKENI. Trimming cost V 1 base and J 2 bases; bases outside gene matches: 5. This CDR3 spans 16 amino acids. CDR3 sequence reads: CASSPLLTGGNTEAFF. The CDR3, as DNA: TGTGCCAGCTCACCACTACTGACAGGGGGAAACACTGAAGCTTTCTTT.

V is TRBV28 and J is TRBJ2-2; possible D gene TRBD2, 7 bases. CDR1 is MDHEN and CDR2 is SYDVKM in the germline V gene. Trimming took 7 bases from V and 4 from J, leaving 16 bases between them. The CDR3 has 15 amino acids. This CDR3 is CASISGGDGTGELFF. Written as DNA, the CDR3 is TGTGCCAGCATTTCGGGGGGCGATGGCACCGGGGAGCTGTTTTTT.

In DNA, the CDR3 is TGTGCCACTGACACGGGGTCCTACAATGAGCAGTTCTTC. This codes for CATDTGSYNEQFF. The V and J genes are TRBV28 and TRBJ2-1, with D tentatively TRBD2 (5 bases). CDR3 length: 13 amino acids. V dropped 10 bases and J dropped 1 base, with 11 bases sitting between them. CDR1 is MDHEN, CDR2 SYDVKM, per germline.

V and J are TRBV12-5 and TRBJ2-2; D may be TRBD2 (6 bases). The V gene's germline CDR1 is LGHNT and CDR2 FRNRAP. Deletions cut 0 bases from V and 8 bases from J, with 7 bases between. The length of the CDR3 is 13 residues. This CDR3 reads CASGLVAGGELFF. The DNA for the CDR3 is TGTGCTAGTGGTTTGGTGGCGGGGGGGGAGCTGTTTTTT. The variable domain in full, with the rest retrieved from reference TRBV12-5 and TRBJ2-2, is DARVTQTPRHKVTEMGQEVTMRCQPILGHNTVFWYRQTMMQGLELLAYFRNRAPLDDSGMPKDRFSAEMPDATLATLKIQPSEPRDSAVYFCASGLVAGGELFFGEGSRLTVL.

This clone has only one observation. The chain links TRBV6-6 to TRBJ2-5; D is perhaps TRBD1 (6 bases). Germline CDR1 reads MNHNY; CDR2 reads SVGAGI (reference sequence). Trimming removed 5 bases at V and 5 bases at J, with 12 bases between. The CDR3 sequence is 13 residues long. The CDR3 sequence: CASSARDIETQYF. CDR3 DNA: TGTGCCAGCAGTGCCCGGGACATCGAGACCCAGTACTTC.

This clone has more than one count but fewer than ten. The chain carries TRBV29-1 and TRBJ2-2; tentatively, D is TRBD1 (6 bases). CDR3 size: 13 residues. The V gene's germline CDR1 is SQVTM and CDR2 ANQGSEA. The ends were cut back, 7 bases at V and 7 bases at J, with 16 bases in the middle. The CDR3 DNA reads TGCAGCGCCGCAGGGGCATGGGGCGGGGAGCTGTTTTTT. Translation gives CSAAGAWGGELFF.

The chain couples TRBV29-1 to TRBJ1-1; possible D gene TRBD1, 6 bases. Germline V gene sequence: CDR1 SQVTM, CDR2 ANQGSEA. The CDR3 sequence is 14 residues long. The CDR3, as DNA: TGCATTCCCGGGGGGGCCGGATCGGACACTGAAGCTTTCTTT. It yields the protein CIPGGAGSDTEAFF.

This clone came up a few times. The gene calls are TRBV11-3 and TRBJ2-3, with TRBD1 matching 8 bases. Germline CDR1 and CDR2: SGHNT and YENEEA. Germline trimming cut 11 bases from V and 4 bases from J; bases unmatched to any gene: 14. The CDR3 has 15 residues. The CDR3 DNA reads TGTGCCTCAAAGCCGAGGACAGGGTTGCCAGATACGCAGTATTTT. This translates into CASKPRTGLPDTQYF.

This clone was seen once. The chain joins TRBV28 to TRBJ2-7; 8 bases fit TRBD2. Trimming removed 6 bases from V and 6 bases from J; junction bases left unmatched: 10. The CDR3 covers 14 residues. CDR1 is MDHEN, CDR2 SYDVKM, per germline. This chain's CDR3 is CASRVLAALGEQYF. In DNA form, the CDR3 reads TGTGCCAGCAGAGTACTAGCGGCCCTGGGCGAGCAGTACTTC.

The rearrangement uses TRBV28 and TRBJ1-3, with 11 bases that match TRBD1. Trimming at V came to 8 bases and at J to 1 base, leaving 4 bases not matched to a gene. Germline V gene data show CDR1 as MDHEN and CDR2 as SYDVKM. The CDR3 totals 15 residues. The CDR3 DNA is TGTGCCAGCGGGGGGACAGGGGGATCTGGAAACACCATATATTTT. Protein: CASGGTGGSGNTIYF.

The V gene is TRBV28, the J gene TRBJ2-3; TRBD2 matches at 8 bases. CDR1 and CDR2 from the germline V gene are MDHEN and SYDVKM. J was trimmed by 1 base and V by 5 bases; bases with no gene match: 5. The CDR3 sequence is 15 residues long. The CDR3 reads CASSRSGSGTDTQYF. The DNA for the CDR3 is TGTGCCAGCAGTCGAAGCGGGAGCGGCACAGATACGCAGTATTTT.

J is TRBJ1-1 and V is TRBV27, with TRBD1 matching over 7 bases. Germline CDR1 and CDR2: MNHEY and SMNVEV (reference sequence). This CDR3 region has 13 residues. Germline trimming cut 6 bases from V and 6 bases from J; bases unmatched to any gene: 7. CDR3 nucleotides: TGTGCCAGCAGGACCACAGGGGTACCTGAAGCTTTCTTT. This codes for CASRTTGVPEAFF.

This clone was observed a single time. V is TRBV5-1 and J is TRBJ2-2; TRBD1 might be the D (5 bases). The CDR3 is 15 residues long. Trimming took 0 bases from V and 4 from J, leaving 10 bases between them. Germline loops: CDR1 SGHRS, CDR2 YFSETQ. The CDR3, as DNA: TGCGCCAGCAGCTTGGCTCCTCAGGGCACCGGGGAGCTGTTTTTT. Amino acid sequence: CASSLAPQGTGELFF.

The CDR3 here is CASSLGGGSGDEQFF. The CDR3 coding sequence is TGTGCCAGCAGCTTAGGTGGCGGGAGTGGCGATGAGCAGTTCTTC. This chain uses TRBV7-2 with TRBJ2-1, with 7 bases that match TRBD2. J was trimmed by 8 bases and V by 1 base; bases with no gene match: 8. CDR1 and CDR2 from the germline V gene are SGHTA and FQGNSA. The CDR3 runs 15 residues.

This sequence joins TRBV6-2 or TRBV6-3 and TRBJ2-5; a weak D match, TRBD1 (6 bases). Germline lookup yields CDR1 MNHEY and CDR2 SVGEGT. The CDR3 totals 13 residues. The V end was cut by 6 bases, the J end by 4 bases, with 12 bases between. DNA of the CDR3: TGTGCCAGCAGCTCGACCAGGGGAGAGACCCAGTACTTC. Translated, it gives CASSSTRGETQYF.